The 8 T cell receptor beta chains listed next were all sequenced from one sample in a study of cytomegalovirus exposure and HLA in healthy donors. The PCR made use of 60 Vbeta and 13 Jbeta primers. Some clones are missing from TCRdb's copy, which holds only in-frame ones; the method was immunoSEQ multiplex PCR. In total, the table holds 150,000 to 200,000 clones. The specimen was PBMCs. The receptor source for this set is a man under 40 in good health and CMV-seronegative.

This chain connects TRBV28 to TRBJ2-2; 7 positions match TRBD1. V trimming: 2 bases; J trimming: 5 bases; junction bases outside the gene matches: 8. CDR1 is MDHEN, CDR2 SYDVKM, per germline. The CDR3 loop spans 16 amino acids. The CDR3 bases are TGTGCCAGCAGTTTAAACAGGGGTCCAGTAACCGGGGAGCTGTTTTTT. Amino acids: CASSLNRGPVTGELFF.

The V gene is TRBV9, the J gene TRBJ2-7; TRBD2 matches at 7 bases. The junction had 6 bases not matched to a gene; V was cut back by 0 bases and J by 3 bases. There are 15 residues in the CDR3. Per germline, CDR1 SGDLS and CDR2 YYNGEE. The CDR3 DNA follows: TGTGCCAGCAGCGTAGGCACGGGAGGCGGCTACGAGCAGTACTTC. It is translated as CASSVGTGGGYEQYF.

This chain joins TRBV6-1 and TRBJ2-7, with D unclear. CDR3 length: 14 amino acids. Germline assignment: CDR1 MNHNS and CDR2 SASEGT. With 7 bases removed from V and 3 bases from J, the gap between germline ends came to 16 bases. CDR3 amino acids: CASKDQAVRYEQYF. CDR3 coding DNA: TGTGCCAGCAAAGATCAGGCCGTTCGCTACGAGCAGTACTTC.

The chain carries TRBV5-1 and TRBJ1-1; 7 bases line up with TRBD1. Trimming at V came to 2 bases and at J to 8 bases, leaving 6 bases not matched to a gene. CDR1 is SGHRS, CDR2 YFSETQ, per germline. CDR3 length: 13 amino acids. The CDR3 loop is CASSLEQGHEAFF. CDR3 DNA sequence: TGCGCCAGCAGCTTAGAACAGGGGCACGAAGCTTTCTTT.

The chain recombines TRBV2 with TRBJ1-5; tentatively, D is TRBD1 (5 bases). Germline-derived CDR1 and CDR2 are SNHLY and FYNNEI. CDR3 size: 14 residues. V was shortened by 7 bases and J by 5 bases, with 15 bases between the two germline ends. CDR3 nucleotides: TGTGCCAGCACTCCGGGACTGAGCTATCAGCCCCAGCATTTT. Its translation is CASTPGLSYQPQHF.

The gene calls are TRBV7-9 and TRBJ2-5; D possibly corresponds to TRBD2 (5 bases). V lost 3 bases, J lost 4 bases, and 15 bases lay in between. Germline-derived CDR1 and CDR2 are SEHNR and FQNEAQ (reference sequence). The CDR3 totals 15 residues. The CDR3 protein is CASSLSPRGSETQYF. The CDR3 DNA reads as TGTGCCAGCAGCTTGTCTCCCCGGGGATCAGAGACCCAGTACTTC.

This chain links TRBV2 with TRBJ2-1; maybe TRBD2 (6 bases). Trimming took 8 bases from V and 11 from J, leaving 16 bases between them. This CDR3 is 12 amino acids long. Germline loops: CDR1 SNHLY, CDR2 FYNNEI. The CDR3 region is CASLVRDSQQFF. The CDR3 coding sequence is TGTGCCAGCCTTGTCCGGGACTCTCAGCAGTTCTTC. Complete variable domain (other parts from reference TRBV2 and TRBJ2-1): EPEVTQTPSHQVTQMGQEVILRCVPISNHLYFYWYRQILGQKVEFLVSFYNNEISEKSEIFDDQFSVERPDGSNFTLKIRSTKLEDSAMYFCASLVRDSQQFFGPGTRLTVL.

The chain recombines TRBV9 with TRBJ1-2; 7 bases fit TRBD1. V was clipped by 3 bases and J by 3 bases; unmatched bases: 8. CDR1 SGDLS and CDR2 YYNGEE come from the germline V gene. The CDR3 contains 15 residues. This CDR3 reads CASSELTGPHYGYTF. CDR3 nucleotides: TGTGCCAGCAGCGAGTTGACAGGGCCGCACTATGGCTACACCTTC.